This is a list of T cell receptor beta chains from one sample in a study of T cell responses to AZD1222 COVID-19 vaccine. Measured with immunoSEQ multiplex PCR; TCRdb has only the in-frame clones, and not every one. The sample records more than 95,000 clones, around 88% being singletons. Source: peripheral blood, taken on day 0 of MenACWY control vaccination. These receptor sequences come from an adult in good health. Each CDR3 is given with its conserved first and last residue. D genes are given only for firm matches. For some rows the clone size is stated as once, few or many, or as a class when expanded; others skip it.

>TRBJ2-7|TRBD2|NA|TRBV5-6
TGTGCCAGCAGCTTGGACCTAGCGGGAGGGCCTATATTCTCCTACGAGCAGTACTTC
CASSLDLAGGPIFSYEQYF
>TRBJ2-1|TRBD2|NA|TRBV6-2/TRBV6-3
TGTGCCAGCAGCCCGAGCGGGAGGGCCGGCAATGAGCAGTTCTTC
CASSPSGRAGNEQFF
>TRBJ2-5|TRBD1|NA|TRBV5-1
TGCGCCAGCAGCTCTGGTCGGGACAGGGGTGGGGAGACCCAGTACTTC
CASSSGRDRGGETQYF
>TRBJ2-7|NA|once|TRBV5-4
TGTGCCAGCAGCTTTGACAGTTACGAGCAGTACTTC
CASSFDSYEQYF
>TRBJ2-1|TRBD2|NA|TRBV29-1
TGCAGCGTTGAAGAACAGACTAGCCGGGGCGCCTACAATGAGCAGTTCTTC
CSVEEQTSRGAYNEQFF
>TRBJ2-7|NA|NA|TRBV28
TGTGCCAGCAGTTCCGGCCTAGGCTTGTACGAGCAGTACTTC
CASSSGLGLYEQYF
>TRBJ1-6|NA|NA|TRBV9
TGTGCCAGCGCGGAAAAAAGCTCCTATAATTCACCCCTCCACTTT
CASAEKSSYNSPLHF
>TRBJ1-2|TRBD1|NA|TRBV7-2
TGTGCCAGCAGCTTAGGGACAGGGGGCATTTGGGGCTACACCTTC
CASSLGTGGIWGYTF
>TRBJ2-3|NA|NA|TRBV7-9
TGTGCCAGCAGCCGCAGGGATAGCACAGATACGCAGTATTTT
CASSRRDSTDTQYF
>TRBJ2-1|NA|NA|TRBV6-5
TGTGCCAGCAGTTACTCGCACCTAAACAATGAGCAGTTCTTC
CASSYSHLNNEQFF
>TRBJ2-3|NA|medium-sized|TRBV24-1
TGTGCCACCAAATCTGTCACCGGGGATACGCAGTATTTT
CATKSVTGDTQYF
>TRBJ2-1|TRBD2|NA|TRBV10-3
TGTGCCATCAGTGAGTCGGGACTAGCGGGAGGAGATGAGCAGTTCTTC
CAISESGLAGGDEQFF
>TRBJ1-1|TRBD1|once|TRBV12-3/TRBV12-4
TGTGCCAGCAGCAGGACAGGGAACACTGAAGCTTTCTTT
CASSRTGNTEAFF
>TRBJ1-5|TRBD1|NA|TRBV6-5
TGTGCCAGCACTCATGACAGGGTCTCTCGAGAGCCCCAGCATTTT
CASTHDRVSREPQHF
>TRBJ1-2|TRBD1|NA|TRBV19
TGTGCCAGTAGTAAGAAGGGACAGGAGTCTTTTGGCTACACCTTC
CASSKKGQESFGYTF
>TRBJ1-1|TRBD1|NA|TRBV5-1
TGCGCCAGCTCGAGGACAGGGGTGGCTGAAGCTTTCTTT
CASSRTGVAEAFF
>TRBJ1-1|TRBD1|once|TRBV6-5
TGTGCCAGCACCGCACAGGGGGCAAGGACTGAAGCTTTCTTT
CASTAQGARTEAFF
>TRBJ1-5|TRBD1|NA|TRBV3-1/TRBV3-2
TGTGCCAGCAGCCAAGATGGAAAGGGGGCTTATCAGCCCCAGCATTTT
CASSQDGKGAYQPQHF
>TRBJ1-2|NA|NA|TRBV9
TGTGCCAGCAGCGTAGCGGAAAGCCAGAACTATGGCTACACCTTC
CASSVAESQNYGYTF
>TRBJ2-7|NA|NA|TRBV11-1
TGTGCCAGCAGCCCCGGACAGACCTACGAGCAGTACTTC
CASSPGQTYEQYF
>TRBJ2-7|NA|NA|TRBV2
TGTGCCAGCAGTTTTTTCCTATTTACGGTTTCCTACGAGCAGTACTTC
CASSFFLFTVSYEQYF
>TRBJ1-2|TRBD1|NA|TRBV12-3/TRBV12-4
TGTGCCAGCAGGATTGGACAGGGGGATGGCTACACCTTC
CASRIGQGDGYTF
>TRBJ1-5|TRBD1|NA|TRBV27
TGTGCCAGCAGTTTAAAGGGACAGAACAATCAGCCCCAGCATTTT
CASSLKGQNNQPQHF
>TRBJ1-1|NA|NA|TRBV20-1
TGCAGTGCTAGTCCCCCGAGGGATGACACTGAAGCTTTCTTT
CSASPPRDDTEAFF
>TRBJ2-1|TRBD1|once|TRBV6-5
TGTGCCAGCAGGGAGACAGGGGGACATTGTTGGGTCTTC
CASRETGGHCWVF
>TRBJ1-2|NA|NA|TRBV9
TGTGCCAGCAGCGCCACAAATTATGGCTACACCTTC
CASSATNYGYTF
>TRBJ1-1|NA|NA|TRBV6-1
TGTGCCAGCAGTGATCCCCCAACGCAGGGGCCTGAAGCTTTCTTT
CASSDPPTQGPEAFF
>TRBJ1-1|NA|NA|TRBV6-2/TRBV6-3
TGTGCCAGCAGTGATGGGGGTAGAGCGAACACTGAAGCTTTCTTT
CASSDGGRANTEAFF
>TRBJ2-1|TRBD2|NA|TRBV5-6
TGTGCCAGCAGTACTAGCGGGAGTTTACTTGAGCAGTTCTTC
CASSTSGSLLEQFF
>TRBJ2-5|TRBD2|NA|TRBV5-1
TGCGCCAGCAGCTATCAAGCGGGAGGGTACCAAGAGACCCAGTACTTC
CASSYQAGGYQETQYF
>TRBJ2-3|TRBD2|NA|TRBV7-2
TGTGCCAGCAGCCCCGGGGGGACGGGAGTTACAGATACGCAGTATTTT
CASSPGGTGVTDTQYF